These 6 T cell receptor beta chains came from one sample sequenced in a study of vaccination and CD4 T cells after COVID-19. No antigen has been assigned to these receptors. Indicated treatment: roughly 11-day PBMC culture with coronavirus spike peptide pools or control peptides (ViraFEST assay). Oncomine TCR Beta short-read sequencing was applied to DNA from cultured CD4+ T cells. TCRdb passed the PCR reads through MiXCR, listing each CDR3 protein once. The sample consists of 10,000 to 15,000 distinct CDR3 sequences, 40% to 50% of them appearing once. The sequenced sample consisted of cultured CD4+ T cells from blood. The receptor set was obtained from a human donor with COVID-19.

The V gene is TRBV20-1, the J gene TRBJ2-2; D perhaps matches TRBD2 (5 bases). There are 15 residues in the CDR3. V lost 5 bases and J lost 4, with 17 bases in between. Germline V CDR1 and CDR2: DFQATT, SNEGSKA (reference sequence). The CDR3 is CSAWSRLASTGELFF. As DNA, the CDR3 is TGCAGTGCTTGGTCCCGTTTAGCGAGCACCGGGGAGCTGTTTTTT.

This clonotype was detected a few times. CDR3 in amino acids: CASSLVSSKGGELFF. The CDR3, as DNA: TGTGCCAGCAGCTTAGTCAGTAGTAAGGGCGGGGAGCTGTTTTTT. The chain is built from TRBV11-3 and TRBJ2-2; D remains unclear. The CDR3 runs 15 residues. Germline CDR1 and CDR2: SGHNT and YENEEA. Between the trimmed V and J ends, which lost 1 base and 7 bases, there was a span of 13 bases.

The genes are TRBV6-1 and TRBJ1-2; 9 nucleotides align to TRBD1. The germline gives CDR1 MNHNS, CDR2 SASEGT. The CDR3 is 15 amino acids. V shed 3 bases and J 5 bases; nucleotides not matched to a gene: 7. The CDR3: CASSDWGQGFYGYTF. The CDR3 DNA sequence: TGTGCCAGCAGTGATTGGGGACAGGGTTTTTATGGCTACACCTTC.

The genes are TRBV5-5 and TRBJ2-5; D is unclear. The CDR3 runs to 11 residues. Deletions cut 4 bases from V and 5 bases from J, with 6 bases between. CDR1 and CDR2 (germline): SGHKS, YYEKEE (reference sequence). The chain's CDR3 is CASSLWETQYF. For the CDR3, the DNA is TGTGCCAGCAGCCTCTGGGAGACCCAGTACTTC.

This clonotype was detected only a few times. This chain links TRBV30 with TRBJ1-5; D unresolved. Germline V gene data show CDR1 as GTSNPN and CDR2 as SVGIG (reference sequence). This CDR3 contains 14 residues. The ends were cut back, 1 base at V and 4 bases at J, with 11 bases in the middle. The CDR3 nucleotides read TGTGCCTGGAGTGGAGTAAATGGTAATCAGCCCCAGCATTTT. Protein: CAWSGVNGNQPQHF.

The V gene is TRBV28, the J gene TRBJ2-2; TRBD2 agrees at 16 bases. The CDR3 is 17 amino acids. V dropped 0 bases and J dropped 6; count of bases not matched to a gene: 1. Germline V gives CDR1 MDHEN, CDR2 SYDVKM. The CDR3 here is CASSLWGLAGGPGELFF. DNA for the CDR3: TGTGCCAGCAGTTTATGGGGACTAGCGGGGGGGCCCGGGGAGCTGTTTTTT.